This T cell receptor beta chain was retrieved from a study of T cells after yellow fever vaccination. Study-level results: A minor fraction of clonotypes spanned both CD4 and CD8 compartments. Subsequent to the booster, the majority of primary-vaccination clones reappeared (96% CD4, 88% CD8).

This clonotype was seen a handful of times. As yet, its antigen is unknown. With V trimmed by 1 base and J by 4 bases, 0 bases remained unmatched. This CDR3 comprises 15 residues. The germline V gene has CDR1 MGHRA and CDR2 YSYEKL. A universal primer site and UMIs were added as TCR cDNA was made by 5'RACE template switching. MiXCR, run by TCRdb on the 5' RACE reads, gives a single entry per CDR3 protein. The data contain some 420,000 distinct CDR3 sequences, roughly a sixth of them singletons. The V call is TRBV4-1, the J call TRBJ2-6, with TRBD1 identical over 8 bases. The material was PBMCs, obtained before the yellow fever booster vaccination. The sequence was obtained from a young man who received the YFV17D yellow fever vaccine. CDR3 nucleotides: TGCGCCAGCAGCCAAGGGACAGGGGGGGCCAACGTCCTGACTTTC. Its protein product is CASSQGTGGANVLTF.